The 10 T cell receptor beta chains below all came from one sample that was sequenced in a study of T cell responses to AZD1222 COVID-19 vaccine. The assay was immunoSEQ multiplex PCR, and TCRdb's table has in-frame clones only and misses some. The data show 100,000 to 120,000 clones, roughly 92% seen once. The material was peripheral blood, obtained 28 days after the second AZD1222 dose. Receptors originate from an adult who received the AZD1222 COVID-19 vaccine.

The chain uses TRBV5-4 and TRBJ1-2, with D unclear. The CDR3 totals 14 residues. Looked up from germline, CDR1 is SGHNT and CDR2 is YYREEE (reference sequence). With 0 bases removed from V and 2 bases from J, the gap between germline ends came to 8 bases. The CDR3 is CASSLALGNYGYTF. Written as DNA, the CDR3 is TGTGCCAGCAGCTTGGCCTTGGGGAACTATGGCTACACCTTC.

J is TRBJ1-3 and V is TRBV11-2; D possibly corresponds to TRBD1 (6 bases). Trimming stripped 3 bases from V and 0 bases from J, with 12 bases between. CDR1 SGHAT and CDR2 FQNNGV come from the germline V gene. This CDR3 is built from 16 residues. Here the CDR3 reads CASSFRGFNSGNTIYF. The CDR3 region has the DNA TGTGCCAGCAGCTTCAGGGGATTCAACTCTGGAAACACCATATATTTT.

The chain joins TRBV7-6 to TRBJ1-4; D remains unclear. Deletions cut 1 base from V and 5 bases from J, with 14 bases between. Looked up from germline, CDR1 is SGHVS and CDR2 is FNYEAQ. CDR3 length: 16 amino acids. Here the CDR3 DNA reads TGTGCCAGCAGCTTAGGGACCGCCCGGGGAAATGAAAAACTGTTTTTT. It is translated as CASSLGTARGNEKLFF.

V usage is TRBV6-5 and J usage is TRBJ1-1; tentatively, D is TRBD1 (5 bases). The CDR3 is made up of 15 amino acids. The germline gives CDR1 MNHEY, CDR2 SVGAGI. Trimming pared 0 bases from V and 4 bases from J, leaving 12 bases between. The CDR3 region is CASSYSMVGGTEAFF. CDR3 in DNA: TGTGCCAGCAGTTACTCGATGGTCGGGGGCACTGAAGCTTTCTTT.

The chain carries TRBV7-9 and TRBJ1-2; D remains unclear. V was pared by 2 bases and J by 0 bases, with 22 bases between. This CDR3 is 19 amino acids long. Germline V gives CDR1 SEHNR, CDR2 FQNEAQ (reference sequence). The CDR3 is CASSLTAMTPTWANYGYTF. The CDR3 coding sequence is TGTGCCAGCAGCTTAACGGCGATGACCCCAACTTGGGCTAACTATGGCTACACCTTC.

This chain joins TRBV7-6 and TRBJ1-6, with 8 bases that match TRBD1. The CDR3 is made up of 15 amino acids. Germline CDR1 SGHVS, CDR2 FNYEAQ. Trimming at V came to 3 bases and at J to 5 bases, leaving 3 bases not matched to a gene. Written as DNA, the CDR3 is TGTGCCAGCAGCTTCACAGGGGGTGATAATTCACCCCTCCACTTT. Its protein is CASSFTGGDNSPLHF.

This chain links TRBV9 with TRBJ1-5; D not resolved. This CDR3 is built from 15 residues. CDR1 is SGDLS, CDR2 YYNGEE, per germline. Trimming removed 3 bases from V and 0 bases from J, with 10 bases in between. CDR3 loop: CASSATPYSNQPQHF. The CDR3 region has the DNA TGTGCCAGCAGCGCCACACCTTATAGCAATCAGCCCCAGCATTTT.

The CDR3 here is CASSQAGDTEAFF. The CDR3 nucleotides are TGTGCCAGCAGCCAAGCAGGGGATACTGAAGCTTTCTTT. The V call is TRBV4-2, the J call TRBJ1-1; maybe TRBD1 (6 bases). This CDR3 has 13 amino acids. V lost 1 base and J lost 5, with 8 bases in between. The germline V gene encodes CDR1 LGHNA and CDR2 YNFKEQ.

This clone showed up just once. The V and J genes are TRBV7-2 and TRBJ2-3; the D call may be TRBD1 or TRBD2 (5 bases each). Trimming stripped 3 bases from V and 8 bases from J, with 12 bases between. Per the germline V gene, CDR1 is SGHTA and CDR2 is FQGNSA. The CDR3 consists of 13 residues. CDR3 DNA: TGTGCCAGCAGCTTGGGGGTCCAGACTACGCAGTATTTT. It yields the protein CASSLGVQTTQYF.

The chain links TRBV27 to TRBJ1-5; D gene ambiguous. Germline CDR1 and CDR2: MNHEY and SMNVEV (reference sequence). The CDR3 is 16 residues long. V lost 0 bases and J 5 bases, leaving 14 bases between the germline ends. The CDR3 spells CASSLSWAALDQPQHF. The CDR3 DNA sequence: TGTGCCAGCAGTTTATCGTGGGCAGCCCTCGATCAGCCCCAGCATTTT.